This T cell receptor beta chain was captured in a study of blood T cell repertoires in COVID-19 (dated by TCRdb to 2019 to 2021). Regarding the study in general: Samples covering the acute and convalescent phases of COVID-19 were provided by collaborators in the United States, Italy and Spain. The material from the prospective study consisted of cDNA or gDNA derived from T cells, B-cell-depleted T cells, or PBMCs. Subjects who had been exposed to COVID-19, were actively infected with it, or had recovered from it provided the deeply sampled blood TCRbeta repertoires that made up the dataset. The repertoires were released in a freely available public database intended as a resource for research on the immune response to SARS-CoV-2. The samples were drawn from the first 160 participants of the ongoing ImmuneRACE study and from 1,254 subjects provided by 6 global collaborators. Nearly every sample came with metadata listing a de-identified subject ID, COVID-19 status, age in years and sex. Where available, HLA class I and class II types were taken from metadata supplied by the sample provider and were not determined by assay-based typing. Overall study outcomes, separate from this receptor: Clinical and demographic metadata were provided uncurated, with the amount varying by source and participant.

TCRbeta CDR3 regions were amplified from genomic DNA by means of the immunoSEQ Assay, a bias-controlled multiplex PCR. The original pipeline was this. The number of nucleated cells in each sample was estimated by amplification of reference gene primers within the assay. To quantify the absolute abundance of each unique TCRbeta CDR3 rearrangement, sequence reads were collapsed and filtered. For each sample, productive Simpson clonality was calculated as the square root of Simpson's diversity index over productive rearrangements. The source is immuneACCESS, and TCRdb retained only in-frame sequences with V and J called. Part of the clones is not carried over; for the studies checked, unresolved V genes explain less than half of this, and the remainder is unexplained. From that table come the V and J calls and clone size; the DNA was used to work out D and trimming. This sample holds 150,000 to 200,000 clones; roughly 80% were observed only once. The ten largest clones capture less than 20% of the sample.

This clone was picked up one time. Its binding antigen is unknown. Base quality data are lacking; no much larger clone is found one base away. Whole blood was collected in K2EDTA tubes by collaborating institutions according to the institutions' own protocols. For TCRbeta analysis, collaborators shipped samples in one of three forms: frozen whole blood, isolated PBMCs, or DNA extracted from either of those sample types. Sequencing used peripheral blood. This TCR was sampled from an elderly woman with acute or convalescent COVID-19.

The CDR3 sequence is CSSRGSTSPDTQYF. The bases read TGCAGCTCCAGAGGGAGTACCAGCCCCGATACGCAGTATTTT. The V and J segments used are TRBV29-1 and TRBJ2-3; TRBD2 could be the D gene, as 5 bases match. The junction shows trimming of 8 bases on V and 6 bases on J, plus 21 bases between the germline ends. The cysteine opens and the phenylalanine closes a CDR3 of 14 amino acids. The only DNA kept is the CDR3, 42 bases in frame from the first base. The CDR1 and CDR2 encoded by the germline V gene are SQVTM and ANQGSEA.